This T cell receptor beta chain comes out of a study of PD-L1 blockade in urothelial cancer. Data came from immunoSEQ multiplex PCR; TCRdb stores just in-frame clones and leaves some out. The sample includes 24,000 or so clones, under 90% seen only once; the top ten take about 1.5%. Time point meaning: peripheral blood 6 weeks after treatment start. Patients presented with locally advanced or metastatic urothelial carcinoma. V shed 7 bases and J 4 bases; nucleotides not matched to a gene: 16. The CDR3 consists of 17 residues. Germline-derived CDR1 and CDR2 are SGHNT and YYREEE (reference sequence). Source: PBMCs, taken around atezolizumab (anti-PD-L1) treatment. The TCR was taken from a man between 65 and 80 years old with urothelial cancer. This rearrangement joins TRBV5-4 to TRBJ2-5, with 10 positions matching TRBD2. The CDR3 nucleotides are TGTGCCAGCTCCCGAGTAGCTAGCGGGAGTTCTGGAGAGACCCAGTACTTC. Translated: CASSRVASGSSGETQYF.